These 27 T cell receptor beta chains share one sample of origin, sequenced in a study of T-cell reconstitution after alpha-beta-depleted transplantation in children. Unique molecular identifiers were incorporated into the prepared TCRbeta library. TCRdb processed the PCR reads anew with MiXCR; each CDR3 protein has one entry. This sample has over 5,000 distinct CDR3 sequences, with roughly 16% found just once. The sequences come from PBMCs, mostly from graft donor cells, collected 60 days after TCRalphabeta/CD19-depleted stem cell transplant. These receptors originate from a male patient aged 10 to 17 who had a stem cell transplant for acute myeloid leukemia, so the T cells may come from the graft donor.

This clonotype has more than one count but fewer than ten. V and J are TRBV5-1 and TRBJ1-1; no definite D call. V gave up 1 base and J gave up 1 base, with 11 bases separating them. The CDR3 has 15 amino acids. Germline assignment: CDR1 SGHRS and CDR2 YFSETQ. The CDR3 region has the DNA TGCGCCAGCAGCTTGCGCGCCGGTGGGAACACTGAAGCTTTCTTT. Translation: CASSLRAGGNTEAFF.

The chain links TRBV7-2 to TRBJ1-5; D is unresolved. V lost 4 bases and J lost 4, with 8 bases in between. CDR1 SGHTA and CDR2 FQGNSA come from the germline V gene. The length of the CDR3 is 13 residues. In DNA, the CDR3 is TGTGCCAGCAGCTGGACGCAAAATCAGCCCCAGCATTTT. Translation: CASSWTQNQPQHF.

V usage is TRBV6-6 and J usage is TRBJ2-7, with D unresolved. CDR1 is MNHNY, CDR2 SVGAGI, per germline (reference sequence). The germline V and J ends were trimmed by 5 bases and 9 bases, with 11 bases remaining between them. The CDR3 has 11 amino acids. CDR3 in amino acids: CASSHLWGQYF. CDR3 in DNA: TGTGCCAGCAGTCACCTTTGGGGGCAGTACTTC.

V gene TRBV20-1 combines with J gene TRBJ2-1; D gene unclear. Trimming stripped 0 bases from V and 10 bases from J, with 10 bases between. This CDR3 is 12 amino acids long. The germline V gene encodes CDR1 DFQATT and CDR2 SNEGSKA (reference sequence). CDR3 DNA sequence: TGCAGTGCTAGAGATAGGGCTTCAGAGCAGTTCTTC. The encoded protein is CSARDRASEQFF.

This sequence joins TRBV14 and TRBJ2-6; D gene ambiguous. Germline lookup yields CDR1 SGHDN and CDR2 FVKESK. Trimming left V 6 bases short and J 1 base short, with 10 bases between. The CDR3 loop spans 15 amino acids. CDR3 region: CASSRQASGANVLTF. CDR3 in DNA: TGTGCCAGCAGTCGCCAGGCTTCTGGGGCCAACGTCCTGACTTTC.

The CDR3 spells CASKDSNQPQHF. The CDR3, as DNA: TGTGCCAGCAAAGATAGCAATCAGCCCCAGCATTTT. The chain uses TRBV6-2 or TRBV6-3 and TRBJ1-5; no clear D gene. Trimming removed 7 bases from V and 0 bases from J, with 4 bases in between. CDR3 size: 12 residues. The V gene's germline CDR1 is MNHEY and CDR2 SVGEGT.

CDR3 nucleotides: TGTGCCAGCAGCCCCCGGGACTTTCTAGCCAAAAACATTCAGTACTTC. It translates to CASSPRDFLAKNIQYF. The rearrangement links TRBV7-2 to TRBJ2-4; weak D call: TRBD2 (6 bases). Germline CDR1 SGHTA, CDR2 FQGNSA. There are 16 residues in the CDR3. Trimming pared 5 bases from V and 0 bases from J, leaving 14 bases between.

By sample share, this clonotype is medium-sized (0.01 to 0.1%). The rearrangement links TRBV6-5 to TRBJ2-7; TRBD1 matches at 8 bases. Germline CDR1 is MNHEY and CDR2 is SVGAGI. CDR3 length: 16 residues. After removal of 2 bases from V and 2 bases from J, the junction contained 8 bases not matched to a gene. The CDR3 DNA reads as TGTGCCAGCAGTTACGTGATTACAGGGGGGACCTACGAGCAGTACTTC. Amino acid sequence: CASSYVITGGTYEQYF.

This clonotype is classed as medium-sized. The rearrangement joins TRBV5-5 to TRBJ1-5; 8 bases fit TRBD1. After removal of 0 bases from V and 2 bases from J, the junction contained 1 base not matched to a gene. The CDR3 has 15 residues. CDR1 SGHKS and CDR2 YYEKEE come from the germline V gene (reference sequence). The DNA of the CDR3 is TGTGCCAGCAGCTTGGCACAGGGGGGCAATCAGCCCCAGCATTTT. Translation: CASSLAQGGNQPQHF.

This clonotype has just a few counts. V and J are TRBV29-1 and TRBJ2-2; 9 positions agree with TRBD1. The germline V gene encodes CDR1 SQVTM and CDR2 ANQGSEA. V dropped 8 bases and J dropped 6; count of bases not matched to a gene: 10. The CDR3 totals 14 residues. The CDR3 here is CSPRDRGAAGELFF. As DNA, the CDR3 is TGCAGCCCCCGAGACAGGGGGGCTGCCGGGGAGCTGTTTTTT.

This chain connects TRBV2 to TRBJ2-3; no clear D gene. Trimming pared 3 bases from V and 6 bases from J, leaving 13 bases between. There are 14 residues in the CDR3. Germline V CDR1 and CDR2: SNHLY, FYNNEI. The CDR3 sequence is CASSEPVPPDTQYF. DNA of the CDR3: TGTGCCAGCAGTGAGCCCGTACCCCCGGATACGCAGTATTTT.

The genes are TRBV5-1 and TRBJ1-1; weak D call: TRBD1 (6 bases). Trimming left V 3 bases short and J 11 bases short, with 23 bases between. Per germline, CDR1 SGHRS and CDR2 YFSETQ. The CDR3 has 15 residues. CDR3 protein: CASSWDLGKGQRAFF. The CDR3 DNA is TGCGCCAGCAGCTGGGATTTAGGAAAAGGACAGAGGGCTTTCTTT.

This clonotype was detected only a few times. The chain uses TRBV19 and TRBJ1-1; perhaps TRBD1 as D (5 bases). Germline assignment: CDR1 LNHDA and CDR2 SQIVND (reference sequence). The CDR3 loop spans 14 amino acids. Trimming shortened V by 7 bases and J by 10 bases, and 22 bases separated the two germline ends. The CDR3 DNA is TGTGCCAGTAAGAGGGGATGGGAATCTACGGCAGCTTTCTTT. Protein product: CASKRGWESTAAFF.

This clonotype is labeled as medium-sized. V and J are TRBV20-1 and TRBJ2-7; D ambiguous. The length of the CDR3 is 14 residues. Trimming left V 0 bases short and J 1 base short, with 10 bases between. Germline V gene lookup returns CDR1 DFQATT and CDR2 SNEGSKA (reference sequence). As DNA, the CDR3 is TGCAGTGCTAGAGATCTATCGGGTTCCTACGAGCAGTACTTC. Translating gives CSARDLSGSYEQYF.

This clonotype was seen once. This chain joins TRBV19 and TRBJ2-7; D call uncertain. V shed 6 bases and J shed 0 bases, with 9 bases lying between them. The CDR3 consists of 13 residues. Germline V gene data show CDR1 as LNHDA and CDR2 as SQIVND (reference sequence). Here the CDR3 DNA reads TGTGCCAGTAGATCCAGGAGCTCCTACGAGCAGTACTTC. Translated: CASRSRSSYEQYF.

This chain joins TRBV27 and TRBJ1-2; D might be TRBD1 (6 bases). CDR3 length: 13 residues. CDR1 and CDR2 from the germline V gene are MNHEY and SMNVEV (reference sequence). Trimming removed 2 bases from V and 2 bases from J, with 6 bases in between. CDR3 nucleotides: TGTGCCAGCAGTTTAAGGGGGAACTATGGCTACACCTTC. Translation gives CASSLRGNYGYTF.

This chain links TRBV11-3 with TRBJ2-1; D unclear. The CDR3 loop spans 12 amino acids. The V gene lost 5 bases and the J gene lost 7 bases, with 9 bases spanning the gap. Germline V gene data show CDR1 as SGHNT and CDR2 as YENEEA. CDR3 loop: CASSRNPNEQFF. The CDR3 DNA is TGTGCCAGCAGCCGTAACCCAAATGAGCAGTTCTTC.

The table lists this clonotype with a few counts. The V call is TRBV3-1, the J call TRBJ2-1, with TRBD2 matching over 8 bases. This CDR3 contains 15 residues. Looked up from germline, CDR1 is LGHDT and CDR2 is YNNKEL (reference sequence). Unmatched junction bases numbered 13, after V lost 7 bases and J lost 8 bases. The CDR3: CASTTGAGVIYEQFF. DNA for the CDR3: TGTGCCAGCACCACAGGAGCGGGAGTGATCTATGAGCAGTTCTTC.

The genes are TRBV3-1 and TRBJ2-5; no firm D call. The germline CDR1 and CDR2 sequences are LGHDT and YNNKEL (reference sequence). CDR3 size: 12 residues. Trimming shortened V by 1 base and J by 6 bases, and 6 bases separated the two germline ends. The CDR3 nucleotides read TGTGCCAGCAGCCAAGTCCGGAAGACCCAGTACTTC. Translating gives CASSQVRKTQYF.

By frequency in the sample, this clonotype is medium-sized. The chain is built from TRBV6-1 and TRBJ1-2; 10 nucleotides match TRBD1. Germline V gene data show CDR1 as MNHNS and CDR2 as SASEGT. Trimming cost V 7 bases and J 2 bases; bases outside gene matches: 10. The CDR3 length is 16 residues. In DNA, the CDR3 is TGTGCCAGCACCGCCCTTGACAGGGGGCGCAACTATGGCTACACCTTC. Residues: CASTALDRGRNYGYTF.

This clonotype was observed a few times. This sequence joins TRBV20-1 and TRBJ2-7; 8 positions match TRBD2. Trimming took 2 bases from V and 0 from J; bases not matched to a gene: 0. CDR1 DFQATT and CDR2 SNEGSKA come from the germline V gene (reference sequence). The CDR3 is 13 residues long. The CDR3 protein is CSARLAGSYEQYV. The DNA for the CDR3 is TGCAGTGCTAGACTAGCGGGCTCCTACGAGCAGTACGTC.

In its sample, this clonotype is medium-sized. CDR3 coding DNA: TGTGCCAGCAGCCAAGCCCCCAACACTGAAGCTTTCTTT. Amino acid sequence: CASSQAPNTEAFF. This chain joins TRBV5-4 and TRBJ1-1; the D is unclear. Germline values: CDR1 SGHNT, CDR2 YYREEE (reference sequence). The CDR3 sequence is 13 residues long. The V and J ends lost 4 bases and 2 bases respectively, with 9 bases between them.

This clonotype was seen more than once but under ten times. This chain's CDR3 is CASTDPTGELFF. DNA of the CDR3: TGTGCCAGCACCGATCCCACCGGGGAGCTGTTTTTT. The V and J genes are TRBV6-2 or TRBV6-3 and TRBJ2-2; D gene ambiguous. Germline assignment: CDR1 MNHEY and CDR2 SVGEGT. V lost 7 bases, J lost 4 bases, and 7 bases lay in between. The CDR3 is 12 amino acids.

The rearrangement joins TRBV19 to TRBJ1-1; D ambiguous. Trimming took off 6 bases at V and 6 bases at J, with 20 bases between the two ends. The CDR3 loop spans 15 amino acids. Per the germline V gene, CDR1 is LNHDA and CDR2 is SQIVND (reference sequence). The CDR3 reads CASREGAGIVAEAFF. In DNA, the CDR3 is TGTGCCAGTAGGGAGGGAGCTGGGATAGTTGCTGAAGCTTTCTTT. Using reference TRBV19 and TRBJ1-1 for the parts outside the CDR3, the full variable domain is DGGITQSPKYLFRKEGQNVTLSCEQNLNHDAMYWYRQDPGQGLRLIYYSQIVNDFQKGDIAEGYSVSREKKESFPLTVTSAQKNPTAFYLCASREGAGIVAEAFFGQGTRLTVV.

This chain connects TRBV29-1 to TRBJ1-1; D remains ambiguous. CDR1 is SQVTM and CDR2 is ANQGSEA in the germline V gene. Trimming left V 4 bases short and J 11 bases short, with 20 bases between. There are 13 residues in the CDR3. CDR3 loop: CSVVGVMPSLAFF. The CDR3 coding sequence is TGCAGCGTTGTCGGGGTGATGCCCTCCCTGGCTTTCTTT.

The rearrangement uses TRBV4-2 and TRBJ2-7; 11 bases are shared with TRBD2. J lost 3 bases, V lost 0 bases, and 4 bases had no gene match. Germline CDR1 is LGHNA and CDR2 is YNFKEQ. The CDR3 consists of 16 residues. The CDR3 region is CASSQEGLAVNYEQYF. CDR3 bases: TGTGCCAGCAGCCAAGAGGGACTAGCGGTGAACTACGAGCAGTACTTC.

This clonotype has more than one count but fewer than ten. The CDR3: CSAPRPGQETQYF. In nucleotides, the CDR3 is TGCAGTGCCCCCCGACCCGGTCAAGAGACCCAGTACTTC. The chain combines TRBV20-1 with TRBJ2-5, with unresolved D. The CDR3 extends over 13 amino acids. Germline V gene data show CDR1 as DFQATT and CDR2 as SNEGSKA (reference sequence). The V end was cut by 6 bases, the J end by 2 bases, with 13 bases between.